One and the same sample provided the 2 T cell receptor beta chains below, sequenced in a study of vaccination and CD4 T cells after COVID-19. Treatment meaning: roughly ten-day PBMC culture with coronavirus spike peptide pools or control peptides (ViraFEST assay). Sequencing of cultured CD4+ T cell DNA used the Oncomine TCR Beta short-read assay. TCRdb reanalysed the PCR reads using MiXCR and keeps one entry per CDR3 protein. The top ten clones hold more than 25% of a sample with 12,000 or so distinct CDR3 sequences, roughly 61% of them seen once. No cognate antigen is known for these TCRs. The specimen was CD4+ T cells from blood, cultured in vitro. These receptors were collected from a human donor who had recovered from COVID-19.

This clonotype was found a few times. The genes are TRBV20-1 and TRBJ2-3, with 11 positions matching TRBD2. This CDR3 contains 15 residues. Germline trimming cut 4 bases from V and 6 bases from J; bases unmatched to any gene: 9. Germline V gene lookup returns CDR1 DFQATT and CDR2 SNEGSKA (reference sequence). The CDR3 DNA reads TGCAGTGCTACCATAGCGGGAGGGCTCGGGGATACGCAGTATTTT. Encoded protein: CSATIAGGLGDTQYF.

The chain recombines TRBV28 with TRBJ1-2, with 7 bases lining up with TRBD1. This CDR3 region has 14 residues. Trimming at V came to 7 bases and at J to 5 bases, leaving 10 bases not matched to a gene. CDR1 and CDR2 from the germline V gene are MDHEN and SYDVKM. DNA of the CDR3: TGTGCCAGCAACCCTAGGACAGGCTGGTATGGCTACACCTTC. Protein: CASNPRTGWYGYTF.